These 25 T cell receptor beta chains were sequenced from one sample in a study of T cell responses to AZD1222 COVID-19 vaccine. Repertoires were generated with immunoSEQ multiplex PCR, while TCRdb's copy carries only in-frame clones and drops some. This sample has around 140,000 clones, with around 83% found just once. This material consisted of peripheral blood, taken 28 days after the second AZD1222 dose. The receptor source for this set is an adult who received the AZD1222 COVID-19 vaccine.

The rearrangement uses TRBV5-1 and TRBJ1-1; the D is unclear. This CDR3 has 13 amino acids. From germline, CDR1 is SGHRS and CDR2 YFSETQ. V shed 0 bases and J shed 8 bases, with 11 bases lying between them. CDR3 DNA: TGCGCCAGCAGCTTGGTGGGAAAACCCGAAGCTTTCTTT. This codes for CASSLVGKPEAFF. Drawing the rest from reference TRBV5-1 and TRBJ1-1, the complete variable domain is KAGVTQTPRYLIKTRGQQVTLSCSPISGHRSVSWYQQTPGQGLQFLFEYFSETQRNKGNFPGRFSGRQFSNSRSEMNVSTLELGDSALYLCASSLVGKPEAFFGQGTRLTVV.

This clone has just one count. The rearrangement joins TRBV24-1 to TRBJ2-7; TRBD2 matches 7 bases. The germline V gene has CDR1 KGHDR and CDR2 SFDVKD. Trimming removed 9 bases from V and 4 bases from J; junction bases left unmatched: 5. The CDR3 extends over 12 amino acids. CDR3 bases: TGTGCCACCCCCTCGGGAGGTTACGAGCAGTACTTC. It yields the protein CATPSGGYEQYF.

The chain's CDR3 is CASSPQRASQETQYF. CDR3 DNA sequence: TGTGCCAGCAGCCCCCAGCGGGCCTCACAAGAGACCCAGTACTTC. The chain joins TRBV11-2 to TRBJ2-5; TRBD2 might be the D (6 bases). Germline-derived CDR1 and CDR2 are SGHAT and FQNNGV. Trimming left V 5 bases short and J 2 bases short, with 15 bases between. This CDR3 has 15 residues.

The rearrangement links TRBV7-9 to TRBJ2-1; 14 positions match TRBD2. This CDR3 spans 18 amino acids. From germline, CDR1 is SEHNR and CDR2 FQNEAQ (reference sequence). The V and J ends lost 5 bases and 7 bases, in that order; junction bases with no gene match: 13. CDR3 nucleotides: TGTGCCAGCAGCAGAACCGGGACTAGCGGGAGTATCCGAAATGAGCAGTTCTTC. This codes for CASSRTGTSGSIRNEQFF.

The sample holds one count of this clone. The chain joins TRBV28 to TRBJ1-2; D is unclear. The CDR3 has 13 amino acids. The V end lost 1 base, the J end lost 4 bases, and 7 bases lay between the germline ends. Germline lookup yields CDR1 MDHEN and CDR2 SYDVKM. The CDR3 loop is CASSLFPGYGYTF. The CDR3, as DNA: TGTGCCAGCAGTTTATTCCCAGGCTATGGCTACACCTTC.

The chain employs TRBV5-5 and TRBJ2-7; the D is unclear. Germline V gives CDR1 SGHKS, CDR2 YYEKEE (reference sequence). CDR3 length: 12 residues. The V and J ends lost 5 bases and 3 bases respectively, with 9 bases between them. CDR3 loop: CASSSGYYEQYF. In DNA form, the CDR3 reads TGTGCCAGCAGTTCAGGCTACTACGAGCAGTACTTC.

The rearrangement uses TRBV7-6 and TRBJ1-5; the D is unclear. This CDR3 spans 13 amino acids. The germline V gene has CDR1 SGHVS and CDR2 FNYEAQ. V was trimmed by 3 bases and J by 5 bases, leaving 8 bases between them. The CDR3, as DNA: TGTGCCAGCAGCTTGGGTGGCGATCAGCCCCAGCATTTT. This encodes CASSLGGDQPQHF.

The J gene is TRBJ1-1, the V gene TRBV6-5; 7 positions agree with TRBD1. CDR1 MNHEY and CDR2 SVGAGI come from the germline V gene. J gave up 2 bases and V 6 bases, and 6 bases lay outside the gene matches. The CDR3 extends over 14 amino acids. CDR3 region: CASRGQLANTEAFF. The CDR3, as DNA: TGTGCCAGCAGGGGACAGCTCGCCAACACTGAAGCTTTCTTT.

The rearrangement uses TRBV7-2 and TRBJ2-1; 11 bases line up with TRBD2. J gave up 6 bases and V 6 bases, and 1 base lay outside the gene matches. Germline V lookup: CDR1 SGHTA, CDR2 FQGNSA. This CDR3 has 13 amino acids. The CDR3 spells CASRLAGGNEQFF. The CDR3 nucleotides read TGTGCCAGCAGGCTAGCGGGGGGCAATGAGCAGTTCTTC.

The chain links TRBV11-2 to TRBJ1-1, with 7 bases lining up with TRBD1. With V trimmed by 7 bases and J by 2 bases, 4 bases remained unmatched. Germline CDR1 SGHAT, CDR2 FQNNGV. The CDR3 is 13 amino acids. The CDR3 region is CASTGQRNTEAFF. Here the CDR3 DNA reads TGTGCCAGCACGGGACAGAGAAACACTGAAGCTTTCTTT.

The chain links TRBV4-1 to TRBJ2-5, with D possibly TRBD2 on 5 matching bases. The CDR3 extends over 15 amino acids. Trimming removed 5 bases at V and 4 bases at J, with 17 bases between. Germline V lookup: CDR1 MGHRA, CDR2 YSYEKL. Here the CDR3 reads CASSKIRGEGETQYF. For the CDR3, the DNA is TGCGCCAGCAGCAAGATCCGCGGAGAGGGAGAGACCCAGTACTTC.

The chain links TRBV2 to TRBJ1-2; D gene ambiguous. Trimming took 9 bases from V and 1 from J, leaving 12 bases between them. The germline CDR1 and CDR2 sequences are SNHLY and FYNNEI. The CDR3 contains 13 residues. CDR3 sequence reads: CASRPRVNYGYTF. The CDR3 DNA follows: TGTGCCAGTCGTCCTAGAGTTAACTATGGCTACACCTTC. Variable domain in full (rest from reference TRBV2 and TRBJ1-2): EPEVTQTPSHQVTQMGQEVILRCVPISNHLYFYWYRQILGQKVEFLVSFYNNEISEKSEIFDDQFSVERPDGSNFTLKIRSTKLEDSAMYFCASRPRVNYGYTFGSGTRLTVV.

The genes are TRBV19 and TRBJ1-4; D gene uncertain. This CDR3 comprises 13 residues. Trimming pared 0 bases from V and 8 bases from J, leaving 7 bases between. CDR1 is LNHDA and CDR2 is SQIVND in the germline V gene (reference sequence). The CDR3 nucleotides read TGTGCCAGTAGTATAGAATGGGGAGAAAAACTGTTTTTT. It specifies CASSIEWGEKLFF.

V is TRBV12-3 or TRBV12-4 and J is TRBJ2-3; D is unclear. The CDR3 spans 12 residues. V was pared by 1 base and J by 7 bases, with 6 bases between. As DNA, the CDR3 is TGTGCCAGCAGTTTAGGAGGTAATACGCAGTATTTT. Amino acid sequence: CASSLGGNTQYF.

V and J are TRBV19 and TRBJ2-1; D gene ambiguous. This CDR3 region has 18 residues. CDR1 is LNHDA, CDR2 SQIVND, per germline (reference sequence). The V end lost 1 base, the J end lost 10 bases, and 26 bases lay between the germline ends. Written as DNA, the CDR3 is TGTGCCAGTAGTATAGTAGTATGGGCGGCGGCGGAAGGTGTAGAGCAGTTCTTC. It encodes CASSIVVWAAAEGVEQFF.

This sequence joins TRBV19 and TRBJ1-2; maybe TRBD1 (6 bases). Germline V lookup: CDR1 LNHDA, CDR2 SQIVND (reference sequence). Between the trimmed V and J ends, which lost 4 bases and 8 bases, there was a span of 29 bases. The CDR3 contains 18 residues. CDR3 sequence: CASSTRSGAGAALGGYTF. The CDR3 region has the DNA TGTGCCAGTAGTACCCGGTCGGGGGCGGGGGCCGCTTTGGGGGGCTACACCTTC.

CDR3 nucleotide sequence: TGTGCCAGCGCGAGCACCGGGGAGCTGTTTTTT. This codes for CASASTGELFF. J is TRBJ2-2 and V is TRBV5-5; D gene ambiguous. V lost 7 bases and J lost 4, with 5 bases in between. The CDR3 is 11 amino acids. Germline assignment: CDR1 SGHKS and CDR2 YYEKEE (reference sequence).

Of note for this clone: The sample contains more than one DNA sequence encoding this CDR3. The gene calls are TRBV12-3 or TRBV12-4 and TRBJ2-3, with D unresolved. The CDR3 contains 11 residues. V lost 3 bases, J lost 4 bases, and 2 bases lay in between. CDR3: CASSLSDTQYF. Written as DNA, the CDR3 is TGTGCCAGCAGTTTGTCAGATACGCAGTATTTT.

This chain connects TRBV16 to TRBJ2-7, with no clear D. The CDR3 is 14 amino acids. CDR1 and CDR2 (germline): KGHSY, FQNENV. With 2 bases removed from V and 2 bases from J, the gap between germline ends came to 10 bases. The CDR3 nucleotides read TGTGCCAGCAGCCAACGGGCAGACGCCTACGAGCAGTACTTC. This sequence encodes CASSQRADAYEQYF.

The gene calls are TRBV3-1 (or the pseudogene TRBV3-2) and TRBJ2-7, with 7 positions matching TRBD2. J lost 3 bases, V lost 3 bases, and 8 bases had no gene match. This CDR3 contains 15 residues. CDR1 is LGHDT and CDR2 is YNNKEL in the germline V gene (reference sequence). The CDR3 region has the DNA TGTGCCAGCAGCCAGGCCACTAGCGTAGGCTACGAGCAGTACTTC. Translating gives CASSQATSVGYEQYF.

V is TRBV10-1 and J is TRBJ2-7, with 7 nucleotides matching TRBD1. The CDR3 extends over 14 amino acids. Looked up from germline, CDR1 is WNHNN and CDR2 is SYGVQD (reference sequence). The junction had 7 bases not matched to a gene; V was cut back by 5 bases and J by 3 bases. The CDR3: CASSLTGEFYEQYF. The CDR3, as DNA: TGCGCCAGCAGTCTTACAGGGGAATTCTACGAGCAGTACTTC.

The chain carries TRBV6-6 and TRBJ1-4, with 7 bases that match TRBD1. The germline V gene encodes CDR1 MNHNY and CDR2 SVGAGI (reference sequence). After removal of 6 bases from V and 3 bases from J, the junction contained 4 bases not matched to a gene. This CDR3 contains 14 residues. DNA of the CDR3: TGTGCCAGCAGCTCCGGGACAGCTAATGAAAAACTGTTTTTT. It codes for CASSSGTANEKLFF.

This clone has only a few counts. CDR3 sequence reads: CASSLVPLPSGNTIYF. The CDR3, as DNA: TGTGCCAGCAGCTTAGTACCACTACCCTCTGGAAACACCATATATTTT. The genes are TRBV7-2 and TRBJ1-3; no clear D gene. The germline CDR1 and CDR2 sequences are SGHTA and FQGNSA. V was cut by 1 base and J by 0 bases, with 10 bases left in between. This CDR3 is 16 amino acids long.

Only one count was recorded for this clone. This sequence joins TRBV18 and TRBJ2-5; 7 bases are shared with TRBD1. The V gene end was trimmed by 3 bases and the J gene end by 5 bases; junction bases not matched to a gene: 6. CDR3 length: 14 amino acids. The germline gives CDR1 KGHSH, CDR2 LQKENI. In DNA form, the CDR3 reads TGTGCCAGCTCACCCGACAGGGCCCAGGAGACCCAGTACTTC. Amino acids: CASSPDRAQETQYF. Full variable domain (rest looked up from reference TRBV18 and TRBJ2-5): NAGVMQNPRHLVRRRGQEARLRCSPMKGHSHVYWYRQLPEEGLKFMVYLQKENIIDESGMPKERFSAEFPKEGPSILRIQQVVRGDSAAYFCASSPDRAQETQYFGPGTRLLVL.

The chain is built from TRBV7-2 and TRBJ1-5, with 10 bases that match TRBD1. After removal of 4 bases from V and 5 bases from J, the junction contained 11 bases not matched to a gene. Germline CDR1 is SGHTA and CDR2 is FQGNSA. This CDR3 comprises 17 residues. The CDR3 DNA sequence: TGTGCCAGCAGCTCCGGGACAGGGGTGTGGGCCTATCAGCCCCAGCATTTT. This codes for CASSSGTGVWAYQPQHF.